Presented here are 2 T cell receptor beta chains from one specimen sequenced in a study of blood T cell repertoires in COVID-19. Clones were sequenced by immunoSEQ multiplex PCR, and TCRdb holds only the in-frame ones, with some missing. The repertoire has 150,000 or so clones, 80% to 90% of them found once; the top ten carry 13%. The sequencing sample was made of peripheral blood. The origin of the receptors is a man in his late teens or twenties with COVID-19, enrolled during active disease.

In its sample, this clone was seen once. The gene calls are TRBV27 and TRBJ2-7; 10 bases are shared with TRBD1. V lost 7 bases, J lost 4 bases, and 10 bases stayed unmatched. This CDR3 region has 15 residues. In germline, CDR1 is MNHEY, CDR2 SMNVEV (reference sequence). DNA for the CDR3: TGTGCCAGCATACAACTCCGGGACAGGGGTTACGAGCAGTACTTC. It encodes CASIQLRDRGYEQYF.

The chain is built from TRBV14 and TRBJ2-3; 7 positions match TRBD2. The CDR3 spans 17 residues. The V and J ends lost 5 bases and 3 bases, in that order; junction bases with no gene match: 14. The germline V gene encodes CDR1 SGHDN and CDR2 FVKESK. DNA of the CDR3: TGTGCCAGCAGCGGATCAAGGAGCGCGGGAGTAACAGATACGCAGTATTTT. Amino acids: CASSGSRSAGVTDTQYF.